A selection of T cell receptor beta chains follows, all from one sample in a study of Ad26.COV2.S vaccination and SARS-CoV-2 variants. Measured with immunoSEQ multiplex PCR; TCRdb has only the in-frame clones, and not every one. The sample lists 350,000 to 400,000 clones, 75% to 90% seen once, with roughly 3.2% in the top ten. The material was peripheral blood, obtained in a trial of Ad26.COV2.S vaccine versus placebo. Every receptor here comes from a person aged 18-60 years who received the Ad26.COV2.S COVID-19 vaccine or a placebo. Both conserved end residues are part of each CDR3. Each record gives: V gene, J gene, clone size, CDR3 length, D gene, CDR3 protein, CDR3 DNA. The D gene is left open where the match is weak. Size tells how often a clone was seen (once, few, many) or the class of an expanded clone, and some rows leave it out.

>TRBV30|TRBJ2-5|once|12|TRBD2
CAWGHSGETQYF
TGTGCCTGGGGACATAGCGGGGAGACCCAGTACTTC
>TRBV7-9|TRBJ2-2|NA|16|TRBD1
CASSPRPGGYTGELFF
TGTGCCAGCAGCCCCCGTCCAGGGGGCTACACCGGGGAGCTGTTTTTT
>TRBV5-1|TRBJ1-1|NA|13|TRBD1
CASSVDRVYEAFF
TGCGCCAGCAGCGTTGACAGGGTCTATGAAGCTTTCTTT
>TRBV2|TRBJ2-4|NA|15|NA
CASSEAGGLRNIQYF
TGTGCCAGCAGTGAAGCGGGGGGGCTTAGAAACATTCAGTACTTC
>TRBV7-9|TRBJ1-5|few|15|TRBD1
CASSTGTGEGQPQHF
TGTGCCAGCAGCACGGGGACAGGGGAAGGTCAGCCCCAGCATTTT
>TRBV5-1|TRBJ2-3|NA|16|NA
CASSLETNRATDTQYF
TGCGCCAGCAGCCTAGAGACCAACAGAGCTACGGATACGCAGTATTTT
>TRBV12-3/TRBV12-4|TRBJ2-3|NA|12|NA
CASSRLADTQYF
TGTGCCAGCAGCAGACTAGCAGATACGCAGTATTTT
>TRBV27|TRBJ1-1|NA|14|NA
CASRTIDRPTEAFF
TGTGCCAGCAGAACAATCGACAGGCCCACTGAAGCTTTCTTT
>TRBV19|TRBJ2-1|NA|15|TRBD2
CASSIGRGYYNEQFF
TGTGCCAGTAGTATTGGGCGGGGGTATTACAATGAGCAGTTCTTC
>TRBV28|TRBJ2-7|NA|14|NA
CASSLWDTEGEQYF
TGTGCCAGCAGTTTATGGGACACCGAGGGGGAGCAGTACTTC
>TRBV5-4|TRBJ1-1|NA|13|NA
CASSLGEGRTAFF
TGTGCCAGCAGCTTGGGGGAGGGGAGGACGGCTTTCTTT
>TRBV5-1|TRBJ1-6|NA|15|NA
CASSLSQDSFSPLHF
TGCGCCAGCAGCTTGAGTCAGGACAGCTTTTCACCCCTCCACTTT
>TRBV6-2/TRBV6-3|TRBJ1-1|once|11|NA
CASSYRAEAFF
TGTGCCAGCAGTTACAGGGCCGAAGCTTTCTTT
>TRBV10-3|TRBJ1-1|NA|14|NA
CAISSGTENAEAFF
TGTGCCATCAGTTCCGGGACGGAAAATGCTGAAGCTTTCTTT
>TRBV19|TRBJ1-5|NA|15|NA
CASSIDQGYGQPQHF
TGTGCCAGTAGTATAGATCAGGGGTATGGACAGCCCCAGCATTTT
>TRBV19|TRBJ1-2|NA|12|NA
CASWGPNYGYTF
TGTGCCAGTTGGGGGCCTAACTATGGCTACACCTTC
>TRBV18|TRBJ1-3|NA|15|NA
CASSPQSQSGNTIYF
TGTGCCAGCTCACCACAATCCCAGTCTGGAAACACCATATATTTT
>TRBV3-1/TRBV3-2|TRBJ1-2|NA|14|NA
CASSQDTPGSGYTF
TGTGCCAGCAGCCAAGACACTCCCGGGAGCGGCTACACCTTC
>TRBV5-6|TRBJ1-1|NA|13|NA
CASSLEPNTEAFF
TGTGCCAGCAGCTTGGAGCCAAACACTGAAGCTTTCTTT
>TRBV7-9|TRBJ2-1|NA|14|NA
CASSFLAPQNEQFF
TGTGCCAGCAGCTTTTTGGCCCCGCAAAATGAGCAGTTCTTC
>TRBV7-2|TRBJ1-2|NA|15|TRBD1
CASSGITGGTLGYTF
TGTGCCAGCAGCGGAATTACAGGGGGGACCCTTGGCTACACCTTC
>TRBV7-9|TRBJ2-2|NA|14|NA
CASSFSGGDGELFF
TGTGCCAGCAGCTTTTCCGGGGGAGACGGGGAGCTGTTTTTT
>TRBV29-1|TRBJ1-4|NA|13|NA
CSVQIPPNEKLFF
TGCAGCGTTCAGATCCCCCCTAATGAAAAACTGTTTTTT
>TRBV2|TRBJ2-2|NA|17|NA
CASSNTRGARNTGELFF
TGTGCCAGCAGCAACACTCGGGGGGCTCGGAACACCGGGGAGCTGTTTTTT
>TRBV24-1|TRBJ1-2|NA|18|NA
CATSDPGTPAGANYGYTF
TGTGCCACCAGTGACCCCGGGACTCCAGCCGGAGCTAACTATGGCTACACCTTC
>TRBV19|TRBJ2-1|NA|15|TRBD1
CASSYPGQGSNEQFF
TGTGCCAGCTCATACCCGGGACAGGGTTCTAATGAGCAGTTCTTC
>TRBV6-2/TRBV6-3|TRBJ2-5|NA|17|TRBD1
CASSYDTLRDRQETQYF
TGTGCCAGCAGTTACGATACACTTCGGGACAGACAAGAGACCCAGTACTTC
>TRBV6-5|TRBJ1-2|NA|14|NA
CASSYSKASRGYTF
TGTGCCAGCAGTTACTCGAAGGCGTCCAGGGGCTACACCTTC
>TRBV7-9|TRBJ1-1|NA|12|TRBD1
CASSSRGRTAFF
TGTGCCAGCAGCTCCAGGGGGCGAACTGCTTTCTTT
>TRBV7-8|TRBJ2-7|few|15|NA
CASTPRDGSSYEQYF
TGTGCCAGCACGCCCCGGGACGGCAGCTCCTACGAGCAGTACTTC
>TRBV11-2|TRBJ2-3|NA|14|NA
CASSLGSERDTQYF
TGTGCCAGCAGCTTAGGGTCCGAGCGCGATACGCAGTATTTT
>TRBV6-1|TRBJ2-7|NA|15|NA
CASNLQGGSWYEQYF
TGTGCCAGCAATCTCCAGGGGGGAAGTTGGTACGAGCAGTACTTC
>TRBV11-2|TRBJ2-7|NA|13|NA
CASSFQGEGEQYF
TGTGCCAGCAGCTTCCAGGGAGAAGGGGAGCAGTACTTC
>TRBV11-2|TRBJ2-5|NA|14|NA
CASSLRGGPETQYF
TGTGCCAGCAGCTTAAGGGGGGGTCCCGAGACCCAGTACTTC
>TRBV3-1/TRBV3-2|TRBJ1-6|NA|16|TRBD1
CASSHAGQGSGSPLHF
TGTGCCAGCAGCCATGCGGGACAGGGTAGTGGCTCACCCCTCCACTTT
>TRBV18|TRBJ1-5|NA|14|TRBD1
CASSPDRGPQPQHF
TGTGCCAGCTCACCTGACAGGGGGCCTCAGCCCCAGCATTTT
>TRBV5-1|TRBJ2-7|NA|15|NA
CASSLAVGEAYEQYF
TGCGCCAGCAGCTTGGCCGTTGGGGAAGCCTACGAGCAGTACTTC
>TRBV5-6|TRBJ1-4|NA|15|NA
CASSLGPTSNEKLFF
TGTGCCAGCAGCTTGGGGCCGACTTCTAATGAAAAACTGTTTTTT
>TRBV7-2|TRBJ1-5|NA|15|TRBD1
CASSADRGSNQPQHF
TGTGCCAGCAGCGCGGACAGGGGAAGCAATCAGCCCCAGCATTTT
>TRBV11-2|TRBJ1-1|NA|17|NA
CASSLRGRDRFRSQAFF
TGTGCCAGCAGCTTAAGGGGGAGGGATAGGTTTCGGAGCCAAGCTTTCTTT
>TRBV18|TRBJ1-2|NA|15|TRBD1
CASSPETGGLYGYTF
TGTGCCAGCTCACCAGAGACAGGGGGCCTCTATGGCTACACCTTC
>TRBV10-2|TRBJ2-5|NA|13|NA
CASSWYEQETQYF
TGCGCCAGCAGTTGGTACGAACAAGAGACCCAGTACTTC
>TRBV5-4|TRBJ1-1|NA|16|TRBD1
CASSFGQGGMNTEAFF
TGTGCCAGCAGTTTCGGACAGGGGGGGATGAACACTGAAGCTTTCTTT
>TRBV7-2|TRBJ2-5|NA|15|NA
CASSLAGGRVETQYF
TGTGCCAGCAGCTTAGCGGGGGGCCGGGTTGAGACCCAGTACTTC
>TRBV2|TRBJ2-1|NA|12|NA
CASSEWRNEQFF
TGTGCCAGCAGTGAATGGAGGAATGAGCAGTTCTTC
>TRBV5-1|TRBJ1-3|NA|16|TRBD1
CASSLARPGGGNTIYF
TGCGCCAGCAGCTTGGCCAGGCCAGGGGGCGGAAACACCATATATTTT
>TRBV4-1|TRBJ2-7|NA|14|TRBD1
CASSQRTGAYEQYF
TGCGCCAGCAGCCAAAGGACAGGAGCCTACGAGCAGTACTTC
>TRBV7-8|TRBJ1-1|NA|12|NA
CASSPAWVPAFF
TGTGCCAGCAGCCCGGCATGGGTTCCAGCTTTCTTT
>TRBV19|TRBJ2-6|NA|14|NA
CASRTGAGANVLTF
TGTGCCAGTAGGACAGGAGCTGGGGCCAACGTCCTGACTTTC
>TRBV30|TRBJ2-1|few|11|TRBD2
CASSGGNEQFF
TGTGCCTCTAGCGGGGGGAATGAGCAGTTCTTC
>TRBV6-5|TRBJ2-5|NA|15|NA
CASPGRLAWRETQYF
TGTGCCAGCCCGGGTAGGCTAGCTTGGCGAGAGACCCAGTACTTC
>TRBV7-9|TRBJ1-3|NA|14|NA
CASSLVTPGNTIYF
TGTGCCAGCAGCTTAGTGACTCCGGGAAACACCATATATTTT
>TRBV14|TRBJ1-1|NA|15|NA
CASSQGDLVNTEAFF
TGTGCCAGCAGCCAAGGGGACTTGGTGAACACTGAAGCTTTCTTT
>TRBV19|TRBJ2-3|NA|18|TRBD2
CASKVAGITKGGTDTQYF
TGTGCCAGTAAGGTAGCGGGGATAACCAAAGGGGGCACAGATACGCAGTATTTT